This T cell receptor beta chain stems from a study of cytomegalovirus exposure and HLA in healthy donors. The overall study: Among the 300 to 400 donors who were genotyped, over 70% fell in the genetic ancestry cluster that is associated with self-reported Caucasian donors. Findings and caveats of the study: There were several of the most significant clusters that appeared linked to common viral pathogens in a later analysis. Follow-up analysis later connected one missense variant in DCLRE1C with trimming of TCR beta V- and J-genes.

As to this clone: The antigen is not known.

Primers included in the PCR were 60 Vbeta and 13 Jbeta primers. The assay was immunoSEQ multiplex PCR, and TCRdb's table has in-frame clones only and misses some. Altogether under 200,000 clones are present, around 62% being singletons, with the ten largest covering less than 3%. Germline CDR1 SGHTS, CDR2 YDEGEE. The CDR3 is made up of 14 amino acids. With 0 bases removed from V and 3 bases from J, the gap between germline ends came to 10 bases. The V gene is TRBV5-8, the J gene TRBJ2-7, with a possible D match to TRBD1 (6 bases). Material: PBMCs. This TCR was sampled from a middle-aged man in good health and CMV-seronegative. As DNA, the CDR3 is TGTGCCAGCAGCTTGGGGCTAGGGGGCTACGAGCAGTACTTC. Protein product: CASSLGLGGYEQYF.